This note documents a single T cell receptor beta chain sequence. Its matching antigen is unknown. Looked up from germline, CDR1 is SGHAT and CDR2 is FQNNGV. There are 21 residues in the CDR3. The junction had 25 bases not matched to a gene; V was cut back by 5 bases and J by 5 bases. The sample comes from a study of response to subunit inactivated influenza vaccine. From the RT-PCR reads, TCRdb called clonotypes with MiXCR, one entry per CDR3 protein. The sample gives around 520,000 distinct CDR3 sequences, over 25% of which show up once; 1.5% to 2% is in the top ten. Study observations and caveats: Only a handful of new T cells, the authors suggested, are recruited with each seasonal influenza vaccination.

The rearrangement joins TRBV11-2 to TRBJ2-1; TRBD2 matches 9 bases. This TCR derives from a man aged 50 or older who received an inactivated influenza vaccine. Sequenced material: CD4+ T cells sorted from PBMCs, taken 4 to 6 days after vaccination. The CDR3 region is CASSPRPGARRIAGEDNEQFF. Here the CDR3 DNA reads TGTGCCAGCAGCCCCCGACCTGGCGCCCGAAGGATAGCGGGGGAGGACAATGAGCAGTTCTTC. The complete variable domain, with remaining parts taken from reference TRBV11-2 and TRBJ2-1, reads EAGVAQSPRYKIIEKRQSVAFWCNPISGHATLYWYQQILGQGPKLLIQFQNNGVVDDSQLPKDRFSAERLKGVDSTLKIQPAKLEDSAVYLCASSPRPGARRIAGEDNEQFFGPGTRLTVL.